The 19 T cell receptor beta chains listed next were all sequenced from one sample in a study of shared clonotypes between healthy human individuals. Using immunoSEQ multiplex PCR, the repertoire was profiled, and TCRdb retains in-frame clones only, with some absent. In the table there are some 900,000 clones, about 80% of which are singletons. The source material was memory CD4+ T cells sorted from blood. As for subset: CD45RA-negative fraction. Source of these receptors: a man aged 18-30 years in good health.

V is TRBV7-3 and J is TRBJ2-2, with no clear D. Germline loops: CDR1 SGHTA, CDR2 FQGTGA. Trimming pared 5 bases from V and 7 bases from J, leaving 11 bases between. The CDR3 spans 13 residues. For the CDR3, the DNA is TGTGCCAGCAGCCCCGGGTTGAACGGGGAGCTGTTTTTT. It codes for CASSPGLNGELFF.

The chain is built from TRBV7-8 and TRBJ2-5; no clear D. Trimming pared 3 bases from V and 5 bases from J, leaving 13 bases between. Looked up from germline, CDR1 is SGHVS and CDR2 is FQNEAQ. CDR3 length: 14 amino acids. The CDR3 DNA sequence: TGTGCCAGCAGCTTCACAGTTAGCAGGGAGACCCAGTACTTC. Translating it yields CASSFTVSRETQYF.

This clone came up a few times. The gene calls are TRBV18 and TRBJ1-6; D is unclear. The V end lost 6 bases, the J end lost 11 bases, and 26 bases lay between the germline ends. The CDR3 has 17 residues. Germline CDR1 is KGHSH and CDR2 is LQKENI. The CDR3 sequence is CASSQTPAATYEAPLHF. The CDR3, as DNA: TGTGCCAGCTCGCAAACGCCGGCGGCAACTTATGAAGCACCCCTCCACTTT.

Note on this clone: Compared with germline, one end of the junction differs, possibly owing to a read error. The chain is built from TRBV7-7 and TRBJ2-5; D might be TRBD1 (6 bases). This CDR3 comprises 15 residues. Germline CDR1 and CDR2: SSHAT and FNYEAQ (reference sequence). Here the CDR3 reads CASSLVTGTQETQYF. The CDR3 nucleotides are TGTGCTAGCAGCTTAGTAACAGGGACCCAAGAGACCCAGTACTTC.

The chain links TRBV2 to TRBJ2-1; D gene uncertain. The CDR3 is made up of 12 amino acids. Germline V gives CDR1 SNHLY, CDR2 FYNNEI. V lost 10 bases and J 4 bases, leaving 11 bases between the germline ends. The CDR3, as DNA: TGTGCCACCCAAACAGAATACAATGAGCAGTTCTTC. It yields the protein CATQTEYNEQFF.

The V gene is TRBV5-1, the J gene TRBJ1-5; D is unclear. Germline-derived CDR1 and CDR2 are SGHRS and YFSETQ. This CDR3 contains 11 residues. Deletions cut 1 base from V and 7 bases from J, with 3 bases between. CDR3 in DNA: TGCGCCAGCAGCTTGTGGCAGCCCCAGCATTTT. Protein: CASSLWQPQHF.

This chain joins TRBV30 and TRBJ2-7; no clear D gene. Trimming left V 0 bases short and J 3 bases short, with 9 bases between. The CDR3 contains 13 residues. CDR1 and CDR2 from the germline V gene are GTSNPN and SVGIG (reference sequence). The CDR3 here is CAWSVMVGYEQYF. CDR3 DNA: TGTGCCTGGAGTGTCATGGTGGGCTACGAGCAGTACTTC.

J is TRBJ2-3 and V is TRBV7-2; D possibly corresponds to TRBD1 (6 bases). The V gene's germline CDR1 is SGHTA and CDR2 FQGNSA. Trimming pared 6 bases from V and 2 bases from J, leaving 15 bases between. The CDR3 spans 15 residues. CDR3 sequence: CASSAYGQPTDTQYF. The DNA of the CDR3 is TGTGCCAGCAGTGCTTACGGACAGCCCACAGATACGCAGTATTTT.

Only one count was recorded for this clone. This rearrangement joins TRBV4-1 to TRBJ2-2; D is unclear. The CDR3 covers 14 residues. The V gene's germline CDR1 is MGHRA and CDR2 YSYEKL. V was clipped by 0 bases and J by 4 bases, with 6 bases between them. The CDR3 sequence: CASSQDPRTGELFF. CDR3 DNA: TGCGCCAGCAGCCAAGACCCCCGCACCGGGGAGCTGTTTTTT.

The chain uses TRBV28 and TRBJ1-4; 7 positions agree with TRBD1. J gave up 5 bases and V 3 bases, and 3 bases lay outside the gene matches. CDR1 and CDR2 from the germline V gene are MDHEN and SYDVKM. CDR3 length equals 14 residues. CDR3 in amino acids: CASSFPGQNEKLFF. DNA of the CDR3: TGTGCCAGCAGTTTCCCGGGACAGAATGAAAAACTGTTTTTT.

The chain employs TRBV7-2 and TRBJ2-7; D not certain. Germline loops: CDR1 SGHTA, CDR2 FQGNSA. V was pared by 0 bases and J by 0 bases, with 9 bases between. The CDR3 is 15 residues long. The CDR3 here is CASSLAGHISYEQYF. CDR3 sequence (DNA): TGTGCCAGCAGCTTAGCGGGCCATATCTCCTACGAGCAGTACTTC.

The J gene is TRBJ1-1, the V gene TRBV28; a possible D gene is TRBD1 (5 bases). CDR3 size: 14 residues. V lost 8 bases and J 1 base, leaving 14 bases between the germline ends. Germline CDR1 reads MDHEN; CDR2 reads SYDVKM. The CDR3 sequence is CASGKRGRNTEAFF. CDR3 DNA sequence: TGTGCCAGCGGTAAGCGGGGCCGGAACACTGAAGCTTTCTTT.

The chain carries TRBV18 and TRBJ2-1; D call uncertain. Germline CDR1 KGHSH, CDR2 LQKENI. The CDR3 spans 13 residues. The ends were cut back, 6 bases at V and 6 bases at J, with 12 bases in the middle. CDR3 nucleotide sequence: TGTGCCAGCTCCCCCTCACAGATCAATGAGCAGTTCTTC. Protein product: CASSPSQINEQFF.

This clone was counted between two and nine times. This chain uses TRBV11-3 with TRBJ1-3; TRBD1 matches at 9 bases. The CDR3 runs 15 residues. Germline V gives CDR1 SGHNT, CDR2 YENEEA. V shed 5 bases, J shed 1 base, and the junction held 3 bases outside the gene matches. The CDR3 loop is CASSQGQGSGNTIYF. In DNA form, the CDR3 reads TGTGCCAGCAGCCAGGGACAGGGATCTGGAAACACCATATATTTT.

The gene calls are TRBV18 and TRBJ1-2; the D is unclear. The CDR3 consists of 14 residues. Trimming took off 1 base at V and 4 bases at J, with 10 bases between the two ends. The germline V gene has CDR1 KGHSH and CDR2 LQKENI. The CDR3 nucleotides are TGTGCCAGCTCACCACTCGACGGAAGCTATGGCTACACCTTC. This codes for CASSPLDGSYGYTF.

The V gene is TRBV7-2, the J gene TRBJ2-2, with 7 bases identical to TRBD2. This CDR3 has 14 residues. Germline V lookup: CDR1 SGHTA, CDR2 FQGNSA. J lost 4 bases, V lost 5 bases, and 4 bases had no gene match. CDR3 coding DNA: TGTGCCAGCAGCCGGGACTACACCACCGGGGAGCTGTTTTTT. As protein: CASSRDYTTGELFF. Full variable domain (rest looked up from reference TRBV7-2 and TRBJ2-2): GAGVSQSPSNKVTEKGKDVELRCDPISGHTALYWYRQSLGQGLEFLIYFQGNSAPDKSGLPSDRFSAERTGGSVSTLTIQRTQQEDSAVYLCASSRDYTTGELFFGEGSRLTVL.

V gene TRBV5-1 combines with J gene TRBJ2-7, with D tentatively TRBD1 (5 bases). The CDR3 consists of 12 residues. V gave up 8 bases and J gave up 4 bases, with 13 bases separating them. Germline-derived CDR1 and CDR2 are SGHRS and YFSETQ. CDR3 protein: CARPPQGYEQYF. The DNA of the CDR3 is TGCGCCAGGCCGCCCCAGGGTTACGAGCAGTACTTC.

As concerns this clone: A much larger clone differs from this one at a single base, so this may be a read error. This CDR3 reads CASRYQETQYF. CDR3 nucleotides: TGTGCCAGCAGGTACCAAGAGACCCAGTACTTC. The rearrangement uses TRBV2 and TRBJ2-5, with D uncertain. The CDR3 has 11 residues. From germline, CDR1 is SNHLY and CDR2 FYNNEI. With 6 bases removed from V and 0 bases from J, the gap between germline ends came to 2 bases.

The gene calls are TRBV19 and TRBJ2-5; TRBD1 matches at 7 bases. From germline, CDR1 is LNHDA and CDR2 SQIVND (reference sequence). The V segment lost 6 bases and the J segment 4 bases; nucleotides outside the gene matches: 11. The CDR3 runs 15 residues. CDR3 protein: CASRRQGSSRETQYF. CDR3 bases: TGTGCCAGTAGAAGACAGGGATCTTCGCGAGAGACCCAGTACTTC.